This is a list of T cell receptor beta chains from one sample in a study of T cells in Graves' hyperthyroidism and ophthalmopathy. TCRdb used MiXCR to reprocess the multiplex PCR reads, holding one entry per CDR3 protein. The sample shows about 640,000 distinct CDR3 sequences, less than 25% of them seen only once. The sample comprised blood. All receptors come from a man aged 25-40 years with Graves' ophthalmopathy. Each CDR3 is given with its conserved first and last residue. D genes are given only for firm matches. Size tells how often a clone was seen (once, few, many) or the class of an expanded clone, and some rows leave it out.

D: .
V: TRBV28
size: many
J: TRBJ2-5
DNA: TGTGCCAGCAGTTTAGAGGGTTGGCAGACCCAGTACTTC
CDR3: CASSLEGWQTQYF

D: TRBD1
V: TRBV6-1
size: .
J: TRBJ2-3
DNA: TGTGCCTGCACCCCGGGACAGGGAAAATGGGATACGCAGTATTTT
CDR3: CACTPGQGKWDTQYF

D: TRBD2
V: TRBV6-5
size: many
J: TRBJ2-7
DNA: TGTGCCAGCAGTTACTCTAGCGGGAGGGGAGGCGAGCAGTACTTC
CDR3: CASSYSSGRGGEQYF

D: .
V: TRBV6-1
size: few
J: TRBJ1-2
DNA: TGTGCCAGCAGAGCGAGAAGTAACTATGGCTACACCTTC
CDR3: CASRARSNYGYTF

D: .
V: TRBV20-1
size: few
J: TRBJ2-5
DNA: TGCAGTGCATGCGAGGGGTTGGAGACCCAGTACTTC
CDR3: CSACEGLETQYF

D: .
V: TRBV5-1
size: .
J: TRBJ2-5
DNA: TGCGCCAGCAGCTCCCTGGGAAGGGGGCAAGAGACCCAGTACTTC
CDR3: CASSSLGRGQETQYF

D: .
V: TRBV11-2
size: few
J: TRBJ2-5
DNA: TGTGCCAGCAGCAAAGGGTCCATGGGGAGAGAGACCCAGTACTTC
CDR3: CASSKGSMGRETQYF

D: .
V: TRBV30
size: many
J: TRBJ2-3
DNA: TGTGCCTGGAGTGGCACAGATACGCAGTATTTT
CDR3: CAWSGTDTQYF

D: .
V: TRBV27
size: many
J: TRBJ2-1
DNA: TGTGCCAGCAGCCCAAATCCTACTCCGAACAATGAGCAGTTCTTC
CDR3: CASSPNPTPNNEQFF

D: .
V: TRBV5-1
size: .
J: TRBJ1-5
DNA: TGTGCCAGCAGCTTGTGGGCGGGACTCAATCAGCCCCAGCATTTT
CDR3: CASSLWAGLNQPQHF

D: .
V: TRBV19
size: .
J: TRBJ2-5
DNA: TGTGCCAGTAGTCTCCCGGTAGGAGAGACCCAGTACTTC
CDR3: CASSLPVGETQYF

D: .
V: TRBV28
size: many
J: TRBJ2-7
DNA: TGTGCCAGCAGTCCCACGGGACTGACCTTCTCCTACGAGCAGTACTTC
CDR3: CASSPTGLTFSYEQYF

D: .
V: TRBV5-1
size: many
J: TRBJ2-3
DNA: TGTGCCAGCAGCCCCGGACAGTCGACAGATACGCAGTATTTT
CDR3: CASSPGQSTDTQYF

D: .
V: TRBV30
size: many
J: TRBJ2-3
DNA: TGTGCCTTGACAGGTAGCACAGATACGCAGTATTTT
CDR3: CALTGSTDTQYF

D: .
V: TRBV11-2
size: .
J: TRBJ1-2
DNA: TGTGCCAGCAGCTTAGTATCCGAGGGAACAGGCGGCTACACCTTC
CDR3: CASSLVSEGTGGYTF

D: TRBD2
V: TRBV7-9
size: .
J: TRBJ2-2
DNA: TGTGCCAGCAGCTCGCCTAGCGGGATGAGGGCCGGGGAGCTGTTTTTT
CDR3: CASSSPSGMRAGELFF

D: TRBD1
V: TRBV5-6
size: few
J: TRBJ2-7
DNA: TGTGCCAGCATTCGATGGGACAGGTCCGTCGAGCAGTACTTC
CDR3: CASIRWDRSVEQYF

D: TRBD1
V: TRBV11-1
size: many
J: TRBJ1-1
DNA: TGTGCCAGCAGCCCTAACAGGGGGACGAACACTGAAGCTTTCTTT
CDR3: CASSPNRGTNTEAFF

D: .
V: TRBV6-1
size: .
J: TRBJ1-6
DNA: TGTGCCAGCAGTCTGTACCGGGAGAGAAATTCACCCCTCCACTTT
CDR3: CASSLYRERNSPLHF

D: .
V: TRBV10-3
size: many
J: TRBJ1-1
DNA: TGTGCCATCAGTGAGTCGGTAGGGCAACCTGAAGCTTTCTTT
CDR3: CAISESVGQPEAFF

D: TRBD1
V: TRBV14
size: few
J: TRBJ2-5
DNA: TGTGCCAGCAGCCAGGATCGACAGGGGCGTCAGTACTTC
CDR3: CASSQDRQGRQYF

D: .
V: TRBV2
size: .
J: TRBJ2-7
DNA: TGTGCCAGCAAGAGACAGGATTCCTACGAGCAGTACTTC
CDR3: CASKRQDSYEQYF

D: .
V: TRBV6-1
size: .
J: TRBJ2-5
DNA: TGTGCCAGCAGTCAAAGACTAGTAGGGGAAGAGACCCAGTACTTC
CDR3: CASSQRLVGEETQYF

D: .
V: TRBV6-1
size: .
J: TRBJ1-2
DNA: TGTGCCAGTCAACCCCGGGACACAGCCCTCTATGGCTACACCTTC
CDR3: CASQPRDTALYGYTF

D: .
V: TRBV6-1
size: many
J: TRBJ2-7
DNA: TGTGCCAGCAGTTCTCAAGGATCCTCCTACGAGCAGTACTTC
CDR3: CASSSQGSSYEQYF

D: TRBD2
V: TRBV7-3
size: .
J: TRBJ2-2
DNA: TGTGCCAGCAGCTACGGACTAGCGGGGAACACCGGGGAGCTGTTTTTT
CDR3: CASSYGLAGNTGELFF

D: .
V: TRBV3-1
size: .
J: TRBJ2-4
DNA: TGTGCCAACAGCCAAGAACTATTAGTAGCCAAAAACATTCAGTACTTC
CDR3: CANSQELLVAKNIQYF

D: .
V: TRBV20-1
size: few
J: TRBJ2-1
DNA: TGCAGTGCTAGCCGGTCAGGGCGCAATGAGCAGTTCTTC
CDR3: CSASRSGRNEQFF

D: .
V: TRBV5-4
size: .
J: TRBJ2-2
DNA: TGTGCCAGCAGCCCAAACCCAGGGTTCGCGAACACCGGGGAGCTGTTTTTT
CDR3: CASSPNPGFANTGELFF

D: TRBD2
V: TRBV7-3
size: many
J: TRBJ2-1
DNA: TGTGCCAGCAGCTTAGACGCTAGCGGGAGGAGGGTCGCTCTGTCCTACAATGAGCAGTTCTTC
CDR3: CASSLDASGRRVALSYNEQFF

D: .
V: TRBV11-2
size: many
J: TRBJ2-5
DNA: TGTGCCAGCAGCTTAGAAGTGCTGGGGACCCAGTACTTC
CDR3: CASSLEVLGTQYF

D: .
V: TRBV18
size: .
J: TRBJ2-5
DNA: TGTGCCAGCTCACCACCGGGGGGCGCAGGAGAGACCCAGTACTTC
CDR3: CASSPPGGAGETQYF

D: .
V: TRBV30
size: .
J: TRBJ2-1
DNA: TGTGCCGGTAGGAGGGACAGCTCCTACAATGAGCAGTTCTTC
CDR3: CAGRRDSSYNEQFF

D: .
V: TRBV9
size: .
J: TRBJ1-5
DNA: TGTGCCAGCAGCGATAGGGGGGTGGATCAGCCCCAGCATTTT
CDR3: CASSDRGVDQPQHF